The subject of this entry is one T cell receptor beta chain. Its antigen remains unknown. These data originate in a study of beta chain features in type 1 diabetes. Background on the study: No patient-donor differences in age, gender, total cells or subset yield. Findings and caveats of the study: Within the patient group, naive, central memory and Treg TCRB repertoires appeared more similar to each other than within healthy donors. In every one of the four CD4+ subsets, TCRB CDR3s were moderately but significantly shorter in Type 1 diabetes patients.

Trimming cost V 1 base and J 1 base, with 12 bases left between them. The CDR3 sequence is 16 residues long. CDR1 SGHKS and CDR2 YYEKEE come from the germline V gene (reference sequence). Expressed TCRB transcripts were sequenced because the entire RNA isolate underwent reverse transcription. The repertoire was sequenced with immunoSEQ multiplex PCR; TCRdb's copy has only in-frame clones and lacks some. In the table there are 860,000 or so clones, 15% to 20% of which are singletons. This clonotype originated in a young woman in good health. Sample: naive CD4+ T cells from blood. V is TRBV5-5 and J is TRBJ1-5, with D hard to call. This CDR3 is CASSLSGSGSNQPQHF. The DNA of the CDR3 is TGTGCCAGCAGCTTGAGTGGGTCGGGAAGCAATCAGCCCCAGCATTTT.